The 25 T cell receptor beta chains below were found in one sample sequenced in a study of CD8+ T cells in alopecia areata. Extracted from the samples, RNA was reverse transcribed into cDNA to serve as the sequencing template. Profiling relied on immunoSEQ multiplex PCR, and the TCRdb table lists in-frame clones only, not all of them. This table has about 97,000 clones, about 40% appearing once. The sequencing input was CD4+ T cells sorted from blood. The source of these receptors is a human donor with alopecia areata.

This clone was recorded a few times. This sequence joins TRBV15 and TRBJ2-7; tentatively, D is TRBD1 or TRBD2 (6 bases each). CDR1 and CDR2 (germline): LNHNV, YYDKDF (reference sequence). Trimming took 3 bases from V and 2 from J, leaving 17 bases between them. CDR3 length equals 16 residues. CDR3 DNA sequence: TGTGCCACCAGCAGGGCCACAACAGGGAGGACCTACGAGCAGTACTTC. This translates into CATSRATTGRTYEQYF.

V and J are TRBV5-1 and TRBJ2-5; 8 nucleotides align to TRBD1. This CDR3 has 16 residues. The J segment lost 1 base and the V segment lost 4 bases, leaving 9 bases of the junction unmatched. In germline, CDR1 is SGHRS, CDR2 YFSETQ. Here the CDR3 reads CASSTGQGFSQETQYF. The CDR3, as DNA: TGCGCCAGCAGCACAGGACAGGGATTCTCCCAAGAGACCCAGTACTTC.

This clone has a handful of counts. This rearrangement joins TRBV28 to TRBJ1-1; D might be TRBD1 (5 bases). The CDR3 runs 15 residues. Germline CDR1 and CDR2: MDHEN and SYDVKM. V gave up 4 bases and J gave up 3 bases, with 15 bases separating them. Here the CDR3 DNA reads TGTGCCAGCAGTTCCTTTTTCAGGGAGTACACTGAAGCTTTCTTT. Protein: CASSSFFREYTEAFF.

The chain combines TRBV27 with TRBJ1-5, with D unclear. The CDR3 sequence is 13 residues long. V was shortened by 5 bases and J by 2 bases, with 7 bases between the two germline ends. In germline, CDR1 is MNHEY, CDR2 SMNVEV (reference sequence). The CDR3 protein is CASSPEGNQPQHF. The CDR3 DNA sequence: TGTGCCAGCAGTCCCGAGGGCAATCAGCCCCAGCATTTT.

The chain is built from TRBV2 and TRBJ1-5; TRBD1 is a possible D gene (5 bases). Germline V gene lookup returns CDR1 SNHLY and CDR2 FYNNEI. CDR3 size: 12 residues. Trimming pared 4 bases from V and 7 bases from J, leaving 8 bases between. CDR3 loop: CASSGGAQPQHF. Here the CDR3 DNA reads TGTGCCAGCAGTGGCGGGGCGCAGCCCCAGCATTTT.

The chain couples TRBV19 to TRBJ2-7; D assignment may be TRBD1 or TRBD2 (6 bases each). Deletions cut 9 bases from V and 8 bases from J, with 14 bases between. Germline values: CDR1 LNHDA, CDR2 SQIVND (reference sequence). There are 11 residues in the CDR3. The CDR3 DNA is TGTGCCAGGCCCCGGGGGCACAAGCAGTACTTC. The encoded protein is CARPRGHKQYF.

CDR3 region: CSAKTGQGSSETQYF. CDR3 DNA: TGCAGCGCGAAGACTGGACAGGGGTCGTCGGAGACCCAGTACTTC. The rearrangement links TRBV29-1 to TRBJ2-5, with 9 bases matching TRBD1. CDR3 length: 15 amino acids. Germline V gene sequence: CDR1 SQVTM, CDR2 ANQGSEA. With 7 bases clipped from V and 5 bases from J, the junction kept 14 bases outside the gene matches. The full variable domain, its missing parts supplied by reference TRBV29-1 and TRBJ2-5, is SAVISQKPSRDICQRGTSLTIQCQVDSQVTMMFWYRQQPGQSLTLIATANQGSEATYESGFVIDKFPISRPNLTFSTLTVSNMSPEDSSIYLCSAKTGQGSSETQYFGPGTRLLVL.

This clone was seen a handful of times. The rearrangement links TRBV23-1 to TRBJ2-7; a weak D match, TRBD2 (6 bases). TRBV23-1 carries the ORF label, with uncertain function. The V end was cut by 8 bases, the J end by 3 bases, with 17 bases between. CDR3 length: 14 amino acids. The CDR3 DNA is TGCGCCAGCCGTCGTCAGAGGGGAGGCTACGAGCAGTACTTC. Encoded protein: CASRRQRGGYEQYF.

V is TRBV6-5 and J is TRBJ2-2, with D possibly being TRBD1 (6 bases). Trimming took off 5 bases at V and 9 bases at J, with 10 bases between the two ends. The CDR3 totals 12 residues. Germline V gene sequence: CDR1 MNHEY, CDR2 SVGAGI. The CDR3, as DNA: TGTGCCAGCAGTCCGAGGGACAGGGAGCTGTTTTTT. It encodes CASSPRDRELFF.

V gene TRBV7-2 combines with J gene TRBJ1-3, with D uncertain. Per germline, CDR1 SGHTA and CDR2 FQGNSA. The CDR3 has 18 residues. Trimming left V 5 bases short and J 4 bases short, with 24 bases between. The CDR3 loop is CASSPQPAQRVGGNTIYF. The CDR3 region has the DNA TGTGCCAGCAGCCCCCAGCCAGCGCAGCGCGTGGGAGGAAACACCATATATTTT.

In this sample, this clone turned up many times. The CDR3 sequence: CSVDGRISTDTQYF. The CDR3 DNA is TGCAGCGTTGATGGACGGATAAGCACAGATACGCAGTATTTT. The chain recombines TRBV29-1 with TRBJ2-3; D is unclear. Trimming left V 3 bases short and J 0 bases short, with 10 bases between. This CDR3 is 14 amino acids long. Per germline, CDR1 SQVTM and CDR2 ANQGSEA.

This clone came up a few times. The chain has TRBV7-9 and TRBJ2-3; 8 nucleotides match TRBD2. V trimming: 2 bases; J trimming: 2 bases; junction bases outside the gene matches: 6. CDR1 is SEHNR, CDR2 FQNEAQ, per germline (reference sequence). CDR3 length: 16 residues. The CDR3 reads CASSLLRGETTDTQYF. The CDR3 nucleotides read TGTGCCAGCAGCTTATTGCGGGGGGAAACCACAGATACGCAGTATTTT.

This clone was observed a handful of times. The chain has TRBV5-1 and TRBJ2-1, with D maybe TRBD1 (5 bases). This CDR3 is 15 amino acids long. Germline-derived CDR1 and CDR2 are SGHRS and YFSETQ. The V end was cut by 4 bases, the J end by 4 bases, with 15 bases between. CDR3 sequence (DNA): TGCGCCAGCAGCACCGACAGTGGGTCTTACAATGAGCAGTTCTTC. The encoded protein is CASSTDSGSYNEQFF.

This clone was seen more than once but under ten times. This chain's CDR3 is CASSYHTGELFF. The CDR3, as DNA: TGTGCCAGCAGTTACCACACCGGGGAGCTGTTTTTT. The V and J genes are TRBV6-5 and TRBJ2-2; D is unresolved. Germline CDR1 and CDR2: MNHEY and SVGAGI. V was cut by 2 bases and J by 3 bases, with 1 base left in between. This CDR3 has 12 residues.

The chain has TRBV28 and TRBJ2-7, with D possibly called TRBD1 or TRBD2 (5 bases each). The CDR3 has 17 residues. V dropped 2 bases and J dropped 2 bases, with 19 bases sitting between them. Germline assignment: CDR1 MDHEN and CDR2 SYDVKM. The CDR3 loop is CASSLGDGRLYPYEQYF. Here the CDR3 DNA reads TGTGCCAGCAGTTTAGGGGACGGACGGCTCTACCCCTACGAGCAGTACTTC.

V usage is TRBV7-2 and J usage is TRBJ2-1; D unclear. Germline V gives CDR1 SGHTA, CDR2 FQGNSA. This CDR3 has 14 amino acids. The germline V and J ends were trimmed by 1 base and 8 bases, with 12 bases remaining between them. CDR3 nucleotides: TGTGCCAGCAGCTTAGGACTGGCAACATATGAGCAGTTCTTC. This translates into CASSLGLATYEQFF.

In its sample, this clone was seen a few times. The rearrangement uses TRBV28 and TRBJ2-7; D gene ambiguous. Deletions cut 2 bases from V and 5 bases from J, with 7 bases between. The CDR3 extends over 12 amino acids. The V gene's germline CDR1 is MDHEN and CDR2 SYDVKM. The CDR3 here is CASSLRINEQYF. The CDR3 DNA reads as TGTGCCAGCAGTTTACGGATCAACGAGCAGTACTTC. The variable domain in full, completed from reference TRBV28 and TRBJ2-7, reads DVKVTQSSRYLVKRTGEKVFLECVQDMDHENMFWYRQDPGLGLRLIYFSYDVKMKEKGDIPEGYSVSREKKERFSLILESASTNQTSMYLCASSLRINEQYFGPGTRLTVT.

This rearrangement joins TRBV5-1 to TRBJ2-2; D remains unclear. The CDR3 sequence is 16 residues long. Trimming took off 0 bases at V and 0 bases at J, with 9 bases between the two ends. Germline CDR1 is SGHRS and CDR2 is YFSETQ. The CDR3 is CASSLGIDPNTGELFF. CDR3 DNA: TGCGCCAGCAGCTTGGGGATAGATCCGAACACCGGGGAGCTGTTTTTT.

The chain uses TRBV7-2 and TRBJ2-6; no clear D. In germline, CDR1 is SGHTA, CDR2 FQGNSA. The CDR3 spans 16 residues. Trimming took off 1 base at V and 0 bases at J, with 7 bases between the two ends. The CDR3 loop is CASSLVWGSGANVLTF. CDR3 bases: TGTGCCAGCAGCTTAGTGTGGGGCTCTGGGGCCAACGTCCTGACTTTC.

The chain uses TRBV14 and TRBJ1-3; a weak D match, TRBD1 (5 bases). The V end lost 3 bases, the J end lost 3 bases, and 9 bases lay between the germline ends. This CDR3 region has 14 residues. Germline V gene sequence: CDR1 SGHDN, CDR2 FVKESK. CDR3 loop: CASSQDTGGNTIYF. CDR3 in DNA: TGTGCCAGCAGCCAGGACACCGGTGGAAACACCATATATTTT. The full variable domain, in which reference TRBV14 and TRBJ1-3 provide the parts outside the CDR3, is EAGVTQFPSHSVIEKGQTVTLRCDPISGHDNLYWYRRVMGKEIKFLLHFVKESKQDESGMPNNRFLAERTGGTYSTLKVQPAELEDSGVYFCASSQDTGGNTIYFGEGSWLTVV.

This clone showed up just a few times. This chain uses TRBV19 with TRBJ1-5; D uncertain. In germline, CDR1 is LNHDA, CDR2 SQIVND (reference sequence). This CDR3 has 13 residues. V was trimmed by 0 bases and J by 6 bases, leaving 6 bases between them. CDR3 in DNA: TGTGCCAGTAGTATAGATCAATTTCAGCCCCAGCATTTT. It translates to CASSIDQFQPQHF.

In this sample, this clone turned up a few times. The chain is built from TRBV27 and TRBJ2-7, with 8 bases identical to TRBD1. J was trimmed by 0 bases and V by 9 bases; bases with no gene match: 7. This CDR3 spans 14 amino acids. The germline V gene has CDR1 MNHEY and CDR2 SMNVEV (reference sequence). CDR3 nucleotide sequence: TGTGCCAGTCATCGGACAGGGAGCTCCTACGAGCAGTACTTC. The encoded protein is CASHRTGSSYEQYF.

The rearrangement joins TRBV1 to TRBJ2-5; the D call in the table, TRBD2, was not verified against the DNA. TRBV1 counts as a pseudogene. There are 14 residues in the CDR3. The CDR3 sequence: CTSSQGAGVRTQYF. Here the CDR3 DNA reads TGCACCAGCAGCCAAGGGGCGGGTGTGAGGACCCAGTACTTC.

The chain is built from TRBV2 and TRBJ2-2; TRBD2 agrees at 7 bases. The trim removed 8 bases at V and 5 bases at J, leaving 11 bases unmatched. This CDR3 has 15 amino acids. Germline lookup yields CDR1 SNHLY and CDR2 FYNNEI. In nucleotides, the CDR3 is TGTGCCAGCCTCGGGGCCATGGGGGGGACCGGGGAGCTGTTTTTT. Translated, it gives CASLGAMGGTGELFF.

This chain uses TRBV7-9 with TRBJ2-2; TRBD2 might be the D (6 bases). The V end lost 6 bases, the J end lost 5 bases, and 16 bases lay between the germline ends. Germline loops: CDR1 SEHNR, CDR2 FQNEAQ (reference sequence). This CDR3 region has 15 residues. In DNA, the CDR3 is TGTGCCAGCAGATCCGGGGGTCCGGGGACCGGGGAGCTGTTTTTT. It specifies CASRSGGPGTGELFF.